This T cell receptor (beta chain) was obtained from a study of molecular identifiers for immune sequencing clone quantification (dated by TCRdb to the late 2010s). For context, the study as a whole: For a replicate experiment, RNA from 20,000 or 100,000 naive CD8 T cells was divided into five aliquots, and four of the five aliquots were sequenced. CD8 T cells were used in a methods study to benchmark molecular-identifier clustering-based TCR repertoire sequencing (MIDCIRS) and TCR RNA copy counting. Beyond this particular receptor, the publication reports: Modeling gave about 3.3 recovered TCR RNA copies per cell versus around 10 by digital PCR, implying approximately 32% capture efficiency. When barcode sub-clustering was omitted, TCR diversity was inflated by chimeric consensus sequences, with chimeras reaching as high as 47%. Spiked-in Jurkat TCR RNA equal to a single cell's worth was reported to be detectable even within 1,200,000 naive CD8 T cells. Spiked-in Jurkat TCR RNA (approximately 10 copies' worth), which is not part of the donor repertoire, was contained in the naive libraries. The sizes of highly expanded clones could end up underestimated when identical TCR molecules share a barcode. In CMV-specific effector cells, clones with more than 20 RNA copies accounted for over 97% of molecules, whereas in naive cells such clones accounted for under 1%.

This clonotype showed up many times. Its cognate antigen has yet to be identified. The sample holds no much larger clone one base away, and base qualities are not on file. Receptor libraries were prepared by PCR. These reads were obtained on a NextSeq 500. Preparation of bulk TCR libraries followed a previously described approach, with the TCR primers listed in Table S5. Total RNA was purified with the Qiagen AllPrep DNA/RNA kit. Before any analysis, reads coming from multiple sequencing runs of the same library were combined into one pool. In the paper's pipeline: Reads were retained only if the reads had an exact TCR constant sequence, and the retained reads were trimmed to 150 nt and grouped according to their 12-nt molecular barcodes. Reads within each barcode group were sub-clustered using a 15% Levenshtein threshold, and quality-weighted consensus sequences were constructed for each RNA molecule. Non-functional sequences were excluded, and lower-count sequences lying one edit away from another sequence were also excluded. Based on a fit of two negative binomial distributions, barcode sub-clusters having less than 20% of the maximum read count were discarded. TCRdb passed the public sequencing reads through fastp at Q25 and MiXCR, retaining productive beta sequences. Entries are consolidated by CDR3 protein sequence, retaining the most common genes and DNA. These V and J calls originate from TCRdb's pipeline instead of the authors' own analysis. The table for this sample lists about half a million distinct CDR3 sequences; roughly 24% of them were counted only once. Just over 0.75% of the sample belongs to the ten largest clones.

Libraries of naive CD8 T cells were generated from about 21,000 to 970,000 sorted cells, with 10%, 30% or 50% of the purified RNA used. Naive CD8 T cells, defined as CD8+CD4-CCR7+CD45RA+, were FACS-sorted into RLT Plus buffer on a BD FACSAria II. To test detection sensitivity, Jurkat RNA equivalent to more than 8 TCR copies was spiked into samples of roughly 17,000-1,000,000 naive CD8 T cells. CD8 T cells were enriched with RosetteSep CD8+ T Cell Enrichment Cocktail and Ficoll-Paque, followed by ACK red cell lysis. The CDR3 holds 12 amino acids from the cysteine to the phenylalanine. Only the CDR3 DNA is retained, 36 bases long and in frame from the first base. CDR1 LGHNA and CDR2 YSLEER are derived from the germline V gene. The junction shows trimming of 4 bases on V and 6 bases on J, plus 8 bases between the germline ends.

The sample consisted of naive CD8+ T cells from blood, with Jurkat cell RNA spiked in. The sample's cell subset or site label, decoded: FACS-sorted CD8+CD4-CCR7+CD45RA+ naive T cells. This TCR was sampled from a human donor in good health. Some libraries in this study had Jurkat cell RNA spiked in. Rearrangement joined TRBV4-3 to TRBJ2-3; too little of a D gene remains to name it. The CDR3 in this case is CASSRNTDTQYF. The DNA sequence is as follows: TGCGCCAGCAGCCGGAACACGGATACGCAGTATTTT.